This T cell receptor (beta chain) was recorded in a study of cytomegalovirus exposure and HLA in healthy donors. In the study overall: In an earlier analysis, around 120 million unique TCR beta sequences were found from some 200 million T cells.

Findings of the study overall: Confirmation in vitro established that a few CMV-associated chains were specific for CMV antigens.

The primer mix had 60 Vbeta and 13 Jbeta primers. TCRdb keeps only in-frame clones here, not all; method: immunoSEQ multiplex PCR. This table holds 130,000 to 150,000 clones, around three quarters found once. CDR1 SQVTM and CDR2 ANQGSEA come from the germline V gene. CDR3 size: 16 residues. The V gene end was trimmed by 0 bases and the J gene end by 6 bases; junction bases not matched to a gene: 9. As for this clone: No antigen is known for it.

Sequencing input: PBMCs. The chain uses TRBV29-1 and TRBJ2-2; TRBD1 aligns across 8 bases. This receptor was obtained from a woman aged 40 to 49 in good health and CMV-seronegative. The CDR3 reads CSVEDPGQEGPGELFF. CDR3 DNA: TGCAGCGTTGAAGACCCGGGACAGGAGGGACCCGGGGAGCTGTTTTTT.